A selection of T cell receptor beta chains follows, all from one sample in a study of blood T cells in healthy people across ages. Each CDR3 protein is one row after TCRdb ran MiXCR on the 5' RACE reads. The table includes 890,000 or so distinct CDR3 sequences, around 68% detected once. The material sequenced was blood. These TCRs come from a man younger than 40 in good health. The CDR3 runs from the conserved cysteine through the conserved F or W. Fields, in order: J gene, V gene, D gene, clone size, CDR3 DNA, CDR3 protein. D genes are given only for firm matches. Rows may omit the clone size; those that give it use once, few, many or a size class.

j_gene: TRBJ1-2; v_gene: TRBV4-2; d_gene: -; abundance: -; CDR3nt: TGTGCCAGCAGCCAAGGGGGGGGGCGCGTCTATGGCTACACCTTC; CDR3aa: CASSQGGGRVYGYTF
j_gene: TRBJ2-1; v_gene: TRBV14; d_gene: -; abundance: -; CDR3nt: TGTGCCAGCAGCCCAGACTCTGGCGCAATTCGTGAGCAGTTCTTC; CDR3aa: CASSPDSGAIREQFF
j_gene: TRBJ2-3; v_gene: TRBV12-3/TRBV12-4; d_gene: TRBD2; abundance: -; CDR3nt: TGTGCCAGCAGTCCCAATCGACTAGCGCTCAGTGAGCAGTATTTT; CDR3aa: CASSPNRLALSEQYF
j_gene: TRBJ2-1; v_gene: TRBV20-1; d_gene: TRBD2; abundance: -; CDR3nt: TGCAGTGTTGGACTAGCGGTCCTCGGAGGCTCCTACAATGAGCAGTTCTTC; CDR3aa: CSVGLAVLGGSYNEQFF
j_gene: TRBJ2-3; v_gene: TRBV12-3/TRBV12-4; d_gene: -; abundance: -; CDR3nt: TGTGCCAGCAGTTCGGGACTGTTCACAGATACGCAGTATTTT; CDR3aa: CASSSGLFTDTQYF
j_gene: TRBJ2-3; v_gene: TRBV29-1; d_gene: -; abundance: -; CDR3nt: TGCAGCGTTGGCAGGGAGAGCGTCACAGAGACGCAGTATTTT; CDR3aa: CSVGRESVTETQYF
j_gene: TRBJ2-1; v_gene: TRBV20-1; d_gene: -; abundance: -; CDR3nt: TGCAGTGCCGGGGCCCCGGCATCCTACAATGGGCAGTTCTTC; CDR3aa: CSAGAPASYNGQFF
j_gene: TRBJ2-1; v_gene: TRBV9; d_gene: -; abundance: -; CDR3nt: TGTGCCAGCAGCGGGGCTCCCAATGAGCAGTTCTTC; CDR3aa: CASSGAPNEQFF
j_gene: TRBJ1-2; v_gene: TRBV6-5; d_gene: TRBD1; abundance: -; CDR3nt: TGTGCCAGCAAGAAGGACAGGGATAACTATGGCTACACCTTC; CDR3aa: CASKKDRDNYGYTF
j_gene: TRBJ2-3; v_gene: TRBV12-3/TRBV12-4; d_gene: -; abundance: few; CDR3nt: TGTGCCAGCAGTGGCCTAGGAACAGATACGCAGTATTTT; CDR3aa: CASSGLGTDTQYF
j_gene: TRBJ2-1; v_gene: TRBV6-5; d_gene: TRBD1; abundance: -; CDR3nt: TGTGCCAGCAGTACCCCGACAGGGACCCCGAGGAATGAGCAGTTCTTC; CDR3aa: CASSTPTGTPRNEQFF
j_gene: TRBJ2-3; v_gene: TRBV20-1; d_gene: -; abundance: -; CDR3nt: TGCAGTGCTAGTGTCCCGTCTGCCTCGATCACAGATACGCAGTATTTT; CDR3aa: CSASVPSASITDTQYF
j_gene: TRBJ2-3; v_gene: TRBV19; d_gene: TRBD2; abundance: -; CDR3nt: TGTGCCAGTAGTATAGATCGAAGCGGGGAACAAGGAGATACGCAGTATTTT; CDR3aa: CASSIDRSGEQGDTQYF
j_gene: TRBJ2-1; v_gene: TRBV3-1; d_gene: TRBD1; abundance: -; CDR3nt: TGTGCCAGCAGCGGATGGGACAGGGGAGGCAATGAGCAGTTCTTC; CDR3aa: CASSGWDRGGNEQFF
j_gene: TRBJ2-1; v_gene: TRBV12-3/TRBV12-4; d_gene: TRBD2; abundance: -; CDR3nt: TGTGCCAGCCATACTAGCGGGGTATACAATGAGCAGTTCTTC; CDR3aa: CASHTSGVYNEQFF
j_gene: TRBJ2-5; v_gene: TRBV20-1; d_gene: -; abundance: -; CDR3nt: TGCAGTGCTCCCAGTATAGGTGGGACCCAGTACTTC; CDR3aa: CSAPSIGGTQYF
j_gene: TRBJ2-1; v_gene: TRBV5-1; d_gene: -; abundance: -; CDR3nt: TGCGCCAGCAGCCAGTACGCGGGAACAGCGAAGACCCAGTTCTTC; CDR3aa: CASSQYAGTAKTQFF
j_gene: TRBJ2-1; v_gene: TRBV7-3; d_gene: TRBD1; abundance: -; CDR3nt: TGTGCCAGCAGCAAAAACCGGGACAGCACTATCAATGAGCAGTTCTTC; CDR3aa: CASSKNRDSTINEQFF
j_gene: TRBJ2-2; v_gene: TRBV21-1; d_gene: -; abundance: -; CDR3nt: TGTGCCAGCAGCAAAGTTGCCGCCGCGGGGGGACTAACCTTTCTCGGGGAGCTGTTTTTT; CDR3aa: CASSKVAAAGGLTFLGELFF
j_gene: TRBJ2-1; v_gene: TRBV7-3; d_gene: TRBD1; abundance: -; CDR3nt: TGTGCCAGCAGTTTACAGGGGGCCAACCCCTACAATGAGCAGTTCTTC; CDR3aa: CASSLQGANPYNEQFF
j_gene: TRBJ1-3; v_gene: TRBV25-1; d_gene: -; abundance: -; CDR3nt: TGTGCCAGCAGCACCGGCCGTACTGGAAACACCATATATTTT; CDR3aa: CASSTGRTGNTIYF
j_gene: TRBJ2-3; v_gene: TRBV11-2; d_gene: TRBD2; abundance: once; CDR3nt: TGTGCCAGCAGCCTAGCCGGGACTAGCGCGGCAGATACGCAGTATTTT; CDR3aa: CASSLAGTSAADTQYF
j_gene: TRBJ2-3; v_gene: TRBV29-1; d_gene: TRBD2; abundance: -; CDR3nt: TGCAGCGTCGCCGGGGGAGGGGTGGGGGTTGATACGCAGTATTTT; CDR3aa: CSVAGGGVGVDTQYF
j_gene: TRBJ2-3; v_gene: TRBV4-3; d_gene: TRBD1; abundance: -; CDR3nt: TGCGCCGGCAGCCAAGACTTCAGGGGGTTGCCAGATACGCAGTATTTT; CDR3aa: CAGSQDFRGLPDTQYF
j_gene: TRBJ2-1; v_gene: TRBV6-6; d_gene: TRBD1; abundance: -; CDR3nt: TGTGCCAGCAGGGTAGGGGACAGGAATGATGAGCAGTTCTTC; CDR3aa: CASRVGDRNDEQFF
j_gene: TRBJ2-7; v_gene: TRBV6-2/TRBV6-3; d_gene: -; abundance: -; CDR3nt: TGTGCCAGCAGTTACTCGGTGGAGGGCTACGAGCAGTACTTC; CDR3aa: CASSYSVEGYEQYF
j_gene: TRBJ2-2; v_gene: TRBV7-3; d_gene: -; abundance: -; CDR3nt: TGTGCCAGCAGCCAGCTCAGCAACACCGGGGAGCTGTTTTTT; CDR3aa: CASSQLSNTGELFF
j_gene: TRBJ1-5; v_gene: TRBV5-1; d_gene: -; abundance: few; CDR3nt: TGCGCCAGCAGCTTGGGCCCCATGCGCAATCAGCCCCAGCATTTT; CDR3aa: CASSLGPMRNQPQHF
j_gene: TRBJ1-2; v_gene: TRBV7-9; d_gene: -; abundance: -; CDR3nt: TGTGCCAGCAGTCCCGCGGGGGCAGTCTATGGCTACACCTTC; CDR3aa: CASSPAGAVYGYTF
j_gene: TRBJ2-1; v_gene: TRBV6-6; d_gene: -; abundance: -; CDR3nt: TGTGCCAGCACCCAGACTGGTTCTGAGTTCTTC; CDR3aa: CASTQTGSEFF
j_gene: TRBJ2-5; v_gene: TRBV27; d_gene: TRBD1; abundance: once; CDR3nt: TGTGCCAGCAGTACACGACAGGGGGCAAGAAGGGAGACCCAGTACTTC; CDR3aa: CASSTRQGARRETQYF
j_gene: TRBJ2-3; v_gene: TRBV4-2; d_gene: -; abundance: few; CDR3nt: TGTGCCAGCAGCCAAGTCCCACCCGGGCAGGCAGGAATGGGTACGCAGTATTTT; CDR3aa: CASSQVPPGQAGMGTQYF
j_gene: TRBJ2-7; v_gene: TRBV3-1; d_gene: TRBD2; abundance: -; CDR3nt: TGTGCCAGCAGCCAAGACGGACTAGGCGGAGCTGAGCAGTACTTC; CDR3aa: CASSQDGLGGAEQYF
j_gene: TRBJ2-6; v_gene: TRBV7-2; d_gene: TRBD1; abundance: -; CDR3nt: TGTGCCAGCAGCCTAACCGGGACAGGGGAAAGTTCTGGGGCCAACGTCCTGACTTTC; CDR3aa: CASSLTGTGESSGANVLTF
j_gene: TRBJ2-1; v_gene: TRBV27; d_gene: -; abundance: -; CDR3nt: TGTGCCAGCAGTTTATCCCCATCCCTCGCGAATGAGCAGTTCTTC; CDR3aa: CASSLSPSLANEQFF
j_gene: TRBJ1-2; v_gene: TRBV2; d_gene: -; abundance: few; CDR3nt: TGTGCCAGCGCACCTGACTATGGCTACACCTTC; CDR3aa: CASAPDYGYTF
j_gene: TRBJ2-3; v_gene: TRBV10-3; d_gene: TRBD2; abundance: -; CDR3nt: TGTGCCATCAGTGTATCGGGGACTAGCGGGGGGCCCTATCCTGATACGCAGTATTTT; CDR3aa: CAISVSGTSGGPYPDTQYF
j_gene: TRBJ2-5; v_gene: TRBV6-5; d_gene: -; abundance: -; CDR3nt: TGTGCCAGCAGTTACGGAGCGCGCCCTCAAGAGACCCAGTACTTC; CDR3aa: CASSYGARPQETQYF
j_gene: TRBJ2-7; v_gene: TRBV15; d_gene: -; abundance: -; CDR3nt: TGTGCCACCAGCAGAGACGGGTACAACGAGCAGTACTTC; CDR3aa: CATSRDGYNEQYF
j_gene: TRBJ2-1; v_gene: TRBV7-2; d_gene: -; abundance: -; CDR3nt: TGTGCCAGCAGCTTAACCCCGGGAAGGCATGAGCAGTTCTTC; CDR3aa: CASSLTPGRHEQFF
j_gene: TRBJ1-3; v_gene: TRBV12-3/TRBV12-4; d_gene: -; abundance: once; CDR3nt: TGTGCCGGCAGTCTCGGACAGACCTCTGGAAACACCATATATTTT; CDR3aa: CAGSLGQTSGNTIYF
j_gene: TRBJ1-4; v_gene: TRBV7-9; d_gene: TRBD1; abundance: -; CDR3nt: TGTGCCAGCAGCGCCAGGGGGAGGCCTAATGAAAAACTGTTTTTT; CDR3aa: CASSARGRPNEKLFF